Shown below are 10 T cell receptor beta chains from a single sample sequenced in a study of immune heterogeneity within non-small cell lung tumors. Amplifying TCR beta CDR3 involved multiplex PCR carried out with 32 V and 13 J primers. TCRdb passed the multiplex PCR reads through MiXCR, listing each CDR3 protein once. This table holds about 10,000 distinct CDR3 sequences, around 17% found once. With roughly 600 ng used per sample, the template was genomic DNA from bulk tumor. Surgeons took several biopsies per primary tumor, spaced far apart, during surgery. Curative surgery was undertaken by patients, who had untreated, newly diagnosed non-small cell lung cancer. The sample comprised lung tumor tissue. These receptors came from a middle-aged man with non-small cell lung cancer.

This clonotype has at least ten counts. The genes are TRBV20-1 and TRBJ2-1; D perhaps matches TRBD2 (6 bases). The CDR3 covers 16 residues. The germline V gene has CDR1 DFQATT and CDR2 SNEGSKA (reference sequence). Between the trimmed V and J ends, which lost 5 bases and 5 bases, there was a span of 22 bases. CDR3 nucleotide sequence: TGCAGTGCTGAGTCGCTTGGGGGGAGGAGCGACAATGAGCAGTTCTTC. The encoded protein is CSAESLGGRSDNEQFF.

This clonotype is labeled as medium-sized. CDR3 sequence (DNA): TGTGCCAGCAGCCGTGATGGACTGGCAACATATAATTCACCCCTCCACTTT. Translating it yields CASSRDGLATYNSPLHF. V is TRBV27 and J is TRBJ1-6; no definite D call. From germline, CDR1 is MNHEY and CDR2 SMNVEV (reference sequence). Trimming cost V 6 bases and J 4 bases, with 19 bases left between them. The CDR3 length is 17 residues.

This clonotype was seen ten or more times. The V call is TRBV3-1, the J call TRBJ2-3; weak D call: TRBD2 (5 bases). The germline V and J ends were trimmed by 0 bases and 0 bases, with 7 bases remaining between them. This CDR3 has 15 amino acids. CDR1 is LGHDT and CDR2 is YNNKEL in the germline V gene (reference sequence). This CDR3 is CASSQELESTDTQYF. The CDR3 DNA follows: TGTGCCAGCAGCCAAGAACTAGAAAGCACAGATACGCAGTATTTT.

This clonotype appeared many times. The chain links TRBV20-1 to TRBJ2-7; 7 bases line up with TRBD1. V lost 5 bases, J lost 5 bases, and 3 bases stayed unmatched. There are 11 residues in the CDR3. Per germline, CDR1 DFQATT and CDR2 SNEGSKA (reference sequence). The CDR3 nucleotides read TGCAGTGCTGACAGGGCCCACGAGCAGTACTTC. This translates into CSADRAHEQYF.

This clonotype came up many times. This chain links TRBV7-3 with TRBJ2-1; tentatively, D is TRBD2 (5 bases). This CDR3 is built from 13 residues. Germline-derived CDR1 and CDR2 are SGHTA and FQGTGA. V lost 2 bases and J lost 9, with 11 bases in between. CDR3 in amino acids: CASSLSGFGEQFF. The CDR3 bases are TGTGCCAGCAGCTTATCGGGGTTCGGTGAGCAGTTCTTC.

Sample share makes this clonotype medium-sized. The chain couples TRBV28 to TRBJ1-1; possible D gene TRBD1, 5 bases. The CDR3 length is 13 residues. Germline V gene data show CDR1 as MDHEN and CDR2 as SYDVKM. With 5 bases removed from V and 3 bases from J, the gap between germline ends came to 10 bases. In nucleotides, the CDR3 is TGTGCCAGCAGTACCGGGGGACACACTGAAGCTTTCTTT. It is translated as CASSTGGHTEAFF.

As to this clonotype: The conserved closing phenylalanine or tryptophan is absent in this CDR3, likely reflecting a read error. The limits of the CDR3 on the DNA are not certain, so only TCRdb's listed CDR3 is given. V usage is TRBV28 and J usage is TRBJ2-3; TRBD2, the D gene given by the table, was not confirmed from the DNA. CDR1 is MDHEN and CDR2 is SYDVKM in the germline V gene. The CDR3 has 16 amino acids, counting both end residues. The CDR3 region is CASSFSGGVYEQYFGP.

The V and J genes are TRBV3-1 and TRBJ2-2; the D is unclear. The CDR3 is 15 amino acids. Germline-derived CDR1 and CDR2 are LGHDT and YNNKEL (reference sequence). The germline V and J ends were trimmed by 2 bases and 10 bases, with 17 bases remaining between them. DNA of the CDR3: TGTGCCAGCAGCCAATCCCCCTCTCGTGCGAAGGAGCTGTTTTTT. This codes for CASSQSPSRAKELFF.

By share, this clonotype ranks as medium-sized (0.01 to 0.1%). The chain combines TRBV11-2 with TRBJ2-3; 7 bases fit TRBD2. V dropped 2 bases and J dropped 2; count of bases not matched to a gene: 10. The CDR3 totals 17 residues. The germline gives CDR1 SGHAT, CDR2 FQNNGV. In nucleotides, the CDR3 is TGTGCCAGCAGCTTAAGGTCTAGCGGAGCTTTCACAGATACGCAGTATTTT. Amino acids: CASSLRSSGAFTDTQYF. Full variable domain (missing parts from reference TRBV11-2 and TRBJ2-3): EAGVAQSPRYKIIEKRQSVAFWCNPISGHATLYWYQQILGQGPKLLIQFQNNGVVDDSQLPKDRFSAERLKGVDSTLKIQPAKLEDSAVYLCASSLRSSGAFTDTQYFGPGTRLTVL.

This clonotype ranks as medium-sized (0.01 to 0.1%). The chain has TRBV19 and TRBJ2-1; 7 bases match TRBD2. In germline, CDR1 is LNHDA, CDR2 SQIVND (reference sequence). V was clipped by 6 bases and J by 9 bases; unmatched bases: 11. CDR3 length: 14 amino acids. Written as DNA, the CDR3 is TGTGCCAGTAGATCTAGCGGCGCCTCCTCTGAGCAGTTCTTC. This translates into CASRSSGASSEQFF.